This entry lists 17 T cell receptor beta chains sequenced from one sample in a study of neurological immune-mediated disorders. TCRdb passed the 5' RACE reads through MiXCR, listing each CDR3 protein once. This sample has about 55,000 distinct CDR3 sequences; approximately 3.8% occur once, and the top ten carry less than 2%. The material sequenced was PBMCs. The receptors originated from a man aged 25-45 years with multiple sclerosis.

In its sample, this clonotype was seen many times. The CDR3 sequence is CASSLWNEQFF. In DNA, the CDR3 is TGTGCCAGCAGCCTATGGAATGAGCAGTTCTTC. The chain has TRBV14 and TRBJ2-1; D unresolved. CDR1 is SGHDN and CDR2 is FVKESK in the germline V gene. Trimming removed 4 bases at V and 7 bases at J, with 5 bases between. The CDR3 length is 11 residues.

The chain recombines TRBV5-1 with TRBJ1-2; no clear D gene. V was trimmed by 2 bases and J by 5 bases, leaving 10 bases between them. CDR3 size: 13 residues. The germline V gene encodes CDR1 SGHRS and CDR2 YFSETQ. This CDR3 is CASSLEGQYGYTF. The DNA for the CDR3 is TGCGCCAGCAGCTTAGAGGGTCAATATGGCTACACCTTC.

There are many counts of this clonotype. The CDR3 region is CASSQDTLVEANTEAFF. The CDR3, as DNA: TGTGCCAGCAGCCAAGATACCCTGGTGGAGGCGAACACTGAAGCTTTCTTT. This rearrangement joins TRBV3-1 to TRBJ1-1; D gene unclear. The germline V gene encodes CDR1 LGHDT and CDR2 YNNKEL (reference sequence). CDR3 length equals 17 residues. The V end was cut by 0 bases, the J end by 1 base, with 15 bases between.

In this sample, this clonotype turned up many times. This chain links TRBV5-1 with TRBJ1-1; 7 bases are shared with TRBD1. The length of the CDR3 is 17 residues. After removal of 0 bases from V and 0 bases from J, the junction contained 8 bases not matched to a gene. Germline V gene lookup returns CDR1 SGHRS and CDR2 YFSETQ. The DNA for the CDR3 is TGCGCCAGCAGCTTGGATCCTGGACAGGTAATGAACACTGAAGCTTTCTTT. It translates to CASSLDPGQVMNTEAFF.

Many counts were recorded for this clonotype. The gene calls are TRBV5-1 and TRBJ1-2, with 8 bases identical to TRBD1. CDR1 SGHRS and CDR2 YFSETQ come from the germline V gene. After removal of 5 bases from V and 4 bases from J, the junction contained 22 bases not matched to a gene. CDR3 size: 19 residues. CDR3 protein: CASRPGLEDRANNFYGYTF. The CDR3 bases are TGCGCCAGCAGGCCCGGCCTAGAGGACAGGGCGAACAACTTCTATGGCTACACCTTC. Drawing the rest from reference TRBV5-1 and TRBJ1-2, the complete variable domain is KAGVTQTPRYLIKTRGQQVTLSCSPISGHRSVSWYQQTPGQGLQFLFEYFSETQRNKGNFPGRFSGRQFSNSRSEMNVSTLELGDSALYLCASRPGLEDRANNFYGYTFGSGTRLTVV.

This clonotype has ten or more counts. The rearrangement uses TRBV12-3 or TRBV12-4 and TRBJ1-1; TRBD1 aligns across 8 bases. This CDR3 comprises 14 residues. Germline trimming cut 6 bases from V and 1 base from J; bases unmatched to any gene: 4. The CDR3 loop reads CASRTGVTNTEAFF. The CDR3 DNA reads TGTGCCAGCAGGACAGGGGTTACGAACACTGAAGCTTTCTTT.

This clonotype was counted at least ten times. This rearrangement joins TRBV15 to TRBJ2-3; tentative D call: TRBD1 (6 bases). Trimming took off 0 bases at V and 6 bases at J, with 16 bases between the two ends. This CDR3 is 16 amino acids long. Germline V lookup: CDR1 LNHNV, CDR2 YYDKDF (reference sequence). CDR3 loop: CATSRDSQGMADTQYF. Here the CDR3 DNA reads TGTGCCACCAGCAGAGATAGCCAGGGGATGGCGGATACGCAGTATTTT.

The rearrangement uses TRBV5-1 and TRBJ2-3, with TRBD2 identical over 13 bases. The CDR3 extends over 16 amino acids. The V and J ends lost 4 bases and 3 bases, in that order; junction bases with no gene match: 5. Germline-derived CDR1 and CDR2 are SGHRS and YFSETQ. The CDR3 here is CASSLPGLAGTDTQYF. As DNA, the CDR3 is TGCGCCAGCAGCCTTCCGGGACTAGCGGGAACAGATACGCAGTATTTT.

This clonotype was counted ten times or more. The chain links TRBV3-1 to TRBJ2-5; D uncertain. This CDR3 is 12 amino acids long. Germline V gives CDR1 LGHDT, CDR2 YNNKEL (reference sequence). Trimming shortened V by 4 bases and J by 1 base, and 4 bases separated the two germline ends. The CDR3 region has the DNA TGTGCCAGCAGCCGCTTCCAAGAGACCCAGTACTTC. As protein: CASSRFQETQYF.

This clonotype was seen repeatedly, ten times or more. The CDR3 loop reads CASSFGGSGNTIYF. The DNA of the CDR3 is TGTGCCAGCAGCTTCGGTGGCTCTGGAAACACCATATATTTT. This chain connects TRBV14 to TRBJ1-3; D is undetermined. V was trimmed by 5 bases and J by 0 bases, leaving 8 bases between them. The CDR3 runs to 14 residues. Germline CDR1 is SGHDN and CDR2 is FVKESK. Looking up the rest from reference TRBV14 and TRBJ1-3 gives the full variable domain: EAGVTQFPSHSVIEKGQTVTLRCDPISGHDNLYWYRRVMGKEIKFLLHFVKESKQDESGMPNNRFLAERTGGTYSTLKVQPAELEDSGVYFCASSFGGSGNTIYFGEGSWLTVV.

This clonotype came up many times. CDR3 sequence: CASSELGQLSTDTQYF. In DNA, the CDR3 is TGTGCCAGCAGTGAACTCGGGCAACTGAGCACAGATACGCAGTATTTT. V is TRBV25-1 and J is TRBJ2-3; D unresolved. CDR1 is MGHDK and CDR2 is SYGVNS in the germline V gene. Trimming cost V 2 bases and J 0 bases, with 12 bases left between them. This CDR3 region has 16 residues. The full variable domain, completed using reference TRBV25-1 and TRBJ2-3, is EADIYQTPRYLVIGTGKKITLECSQTMGHDKMYWYQQDPGMELHLIHYSYGVNSTEKGDLSSESTVSRIRTEHFPLTLESARPSHTSQYLCASSELGQLSTDTQYFGPGTRLTVL.

This clonotype was seen at least ten times. This chain joins TRBV4-1 and TRBJ2-4, with D perhaps TRBD2 (7 bases). Germline V CDR1 and CDR2: MGHRA, YSYEKL. This CDR3 contains 17 residues. Trimming removed 1 base from V and 0 bases from J, with 13 bases in between. DNA of the CDR3: TGCGCCAGCAGCCAAGTTGACGGGGGGCTAGCCAAAAACATTCAGTACTTC. Its translation is CASSQVDGGLAKNIQYF.

This clonotype showed up many times. The chain carries TRBV4-2 and TRBJ2-7; the D gene is possibly TRBD1 (5 bases). CDR3 length equals 14 residues. Trimming took off 0 bases at V and 4 bases at J, with 10 bases between the two ends. Germline-derived CDR1 and CDR2 are LGHNA and YNFKEQ. CDR3 nucleotide sequence: TGTGCCAGCAGCCAAGACGCAGGGCAATACGAGCAGTACTTC. Translating it yields CASSQDAGQYEQYF.

This clonotype was detected many times. This sequence joins TRBV5-1 and TRBJ1-3, with D uncertain. The CDR3 covers 14 residues. V lost 0 bases and J 0 bases, leaving 4 bases between the germline ends. CDR1 is SGHRS and CDR2 is YFSETQ in the germline V gene. CDR3 sequence reads: CASSLDSSGNTIYF. The DNA of the CDR3 is TGCGCCAGCAGCTTGGACAGCTCTGGAAACACCATATATTTT. Combining the CDR3 with reference TRBV5-1 and TRBJ1-3 gives the whole variable domain KAGVTQTPRYLIKTRGQQVTLSCSPISGHRSVSWYQQTPGQGLQFLFEYFSETQRNKGNFPGRFSGRQFSNSRSEMNVSTLELGDSALYLCASSLDSSGNTIYFGEGSWLTVV.

This clonotype was recorded at least ten times. This sequence joins TRBV7-2 and TRBJ1-4, with D possibly matching TRBD2 (6 bases). The DNA matches TRBJ2-2 better at its end, which makes the J call doubtful. Germline CDR1 reads SGHTA; CDR2 reads FQGNSA. This CDR3 spans 13 amino acids. CDR3 residues: CASSDGTRRELFF. In DNA, the CDR3 is TGTGCCAGCAGCGATGGGACTCGCAGGGAGCTGTTTTTT.

This clonotype appeared many times. This chain uses TRBV27 with TRBJ2-3; D is unclear. The CDR3 is 14 amino acids. V lost 0 bases to trimming and J lost 0 bases, with 4 bases between them. Per germline, CDR1 MNHEY and CDR2 SMNVEV (reference sequence). DNA for the CDR3: TGTGCCAGCAGTTTATCGGCTAGCACAGATACGCAGTATTTT. Encoded protein: CASSLSASTDTQYF.

Remarks on this clonotype: At one boundary the junction diverges from the germline segment, which might be a read error. The rearrangement links TRBV10-3 to TRBJ2-1, with D perhaps matching TRBD2 (5 bases). CDR3 length equals 16 residues. Germline V gene lookup returns CDR1 ENHRY and CDR2 SYGVKD. CDR3 sequence (DNA): TGTGCCATCAGTGGATTCGGGGTTTCTTCCTACAATGAACAGTTCTTC. The encoded protein is CAISGFGVSSYNEQFF.